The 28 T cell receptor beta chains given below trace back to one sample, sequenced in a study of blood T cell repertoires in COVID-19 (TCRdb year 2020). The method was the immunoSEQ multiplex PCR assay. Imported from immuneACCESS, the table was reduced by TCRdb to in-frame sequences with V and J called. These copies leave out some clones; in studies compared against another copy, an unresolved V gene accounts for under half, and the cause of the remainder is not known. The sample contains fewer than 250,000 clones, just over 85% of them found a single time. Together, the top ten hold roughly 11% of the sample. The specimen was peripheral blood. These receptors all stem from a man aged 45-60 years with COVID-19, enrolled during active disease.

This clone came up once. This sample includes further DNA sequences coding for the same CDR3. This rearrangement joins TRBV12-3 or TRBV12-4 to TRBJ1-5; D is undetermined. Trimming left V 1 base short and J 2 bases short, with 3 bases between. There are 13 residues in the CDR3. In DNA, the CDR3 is TGTGCCAGCAGTTTAGGGCGCAATCAGCCCCAGCATTTT. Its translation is CASSLGRNQPQHF.

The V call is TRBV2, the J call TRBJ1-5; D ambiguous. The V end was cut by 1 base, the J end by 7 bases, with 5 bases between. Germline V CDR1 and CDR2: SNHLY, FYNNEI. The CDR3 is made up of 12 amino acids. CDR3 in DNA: TGTGCCAGCAGTGAAGAGCTCCAGCCCCAGCATTTT. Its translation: CASSEELQPQHF.

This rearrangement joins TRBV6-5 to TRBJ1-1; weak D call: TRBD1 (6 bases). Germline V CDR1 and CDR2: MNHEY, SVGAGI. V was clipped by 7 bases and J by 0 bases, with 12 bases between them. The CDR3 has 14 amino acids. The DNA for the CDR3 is TGTGCCAGCACCCAAGGACAGTTGAACACTGAAGCTTTCTTT. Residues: CASTQGQLNTEAFF.

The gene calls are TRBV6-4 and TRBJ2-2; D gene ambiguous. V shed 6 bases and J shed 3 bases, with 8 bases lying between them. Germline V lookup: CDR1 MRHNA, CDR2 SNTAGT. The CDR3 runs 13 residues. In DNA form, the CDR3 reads TGTGCCAGCAGAGCCCAGGACACCGGGGAGCTGTTTTTT. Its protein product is CASRAQDTGELFF.

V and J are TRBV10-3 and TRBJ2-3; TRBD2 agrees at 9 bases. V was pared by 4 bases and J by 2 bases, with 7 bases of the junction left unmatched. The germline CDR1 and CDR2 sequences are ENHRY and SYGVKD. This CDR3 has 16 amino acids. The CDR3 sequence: CAISGWREGSTDTQYF. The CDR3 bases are TGTGCCATCAGTGGGTGGCGGGAGGGATCCACAGATACGCAGTATTTT.

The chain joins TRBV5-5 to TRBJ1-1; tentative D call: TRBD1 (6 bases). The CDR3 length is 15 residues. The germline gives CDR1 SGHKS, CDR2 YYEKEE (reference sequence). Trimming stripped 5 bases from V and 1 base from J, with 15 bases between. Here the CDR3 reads CASSSSRGGNTEAFF. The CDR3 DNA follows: TGTGCCAGCAGTTCATCCAGGGGTGGGAACACTGAAGCTTTCTTT.

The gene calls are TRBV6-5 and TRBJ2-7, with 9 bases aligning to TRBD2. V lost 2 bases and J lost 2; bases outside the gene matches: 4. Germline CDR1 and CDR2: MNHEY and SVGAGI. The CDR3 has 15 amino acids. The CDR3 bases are TGTGCCAGCAGTTACACCTCTAGCGGGGCCTACGAGCAGTACTTC. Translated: CASSYTSSGAYEQYF.

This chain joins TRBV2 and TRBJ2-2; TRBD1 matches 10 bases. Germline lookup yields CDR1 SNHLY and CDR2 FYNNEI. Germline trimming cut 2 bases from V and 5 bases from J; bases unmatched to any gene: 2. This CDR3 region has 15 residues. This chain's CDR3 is CASSELGQGTGELFF. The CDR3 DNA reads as TGTGCCAGCAGTGAACTGGGACAGGGGACCGGGGAGCTGTTTTTT. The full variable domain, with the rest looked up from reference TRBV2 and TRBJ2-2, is EPEVTQTPSHQVTQMGQEVILRCVPISNHLYFYWYRQILGQKVEFLVSFYNNEISEKSEIFDDQFSVERPDGSNFTLKIRSTKLEDSAMYFCASSELGQGTGELFFGEGSRLTVL.

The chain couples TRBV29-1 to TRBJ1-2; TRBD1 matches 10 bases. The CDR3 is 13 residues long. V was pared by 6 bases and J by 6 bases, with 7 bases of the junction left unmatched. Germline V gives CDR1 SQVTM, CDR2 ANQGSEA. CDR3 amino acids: CSVDRGQSNGYTF. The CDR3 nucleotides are TGCAGCGTCGACAGGGGGCAAAGCAATGGCTACACCTTC. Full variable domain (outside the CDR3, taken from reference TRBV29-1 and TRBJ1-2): SAVISQKPSRDICQRGTSLTIQCQVDSQVTMMFWYRQQPGQSLTLIATANQGSEATYESGFVIDKFPISRPNLTFSTLTVSNMSPEDSSIYLCSVDRGQSNGYTFGSGTRLTVV.

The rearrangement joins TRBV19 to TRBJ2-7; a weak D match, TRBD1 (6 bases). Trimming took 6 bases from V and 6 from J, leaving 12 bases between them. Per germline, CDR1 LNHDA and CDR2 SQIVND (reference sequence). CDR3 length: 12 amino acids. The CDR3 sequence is CASSLDSTEQYF. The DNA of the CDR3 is TGTGCCAGTAGCCTGGACAGTACCGAGCAGTACTTC. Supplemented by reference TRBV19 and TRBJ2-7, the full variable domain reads DGGITQSPKYLFRKEGQNVTLSCEQNLNHDAMYWYRQDPGQGLRLIYYSQIVNDFQKGDIAEGYSVSREKKESFPLTVTSAQKNPTAFYLCASSLDSTEQYFGPGTRLTVT.

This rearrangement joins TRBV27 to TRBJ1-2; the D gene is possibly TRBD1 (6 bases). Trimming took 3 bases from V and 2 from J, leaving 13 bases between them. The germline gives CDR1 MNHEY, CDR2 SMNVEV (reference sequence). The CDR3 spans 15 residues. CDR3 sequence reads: CASSFGPGTNYGYTF. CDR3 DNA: TGTGCCAGCAGTTTCGGTCCAGGGACAAACTATGGCTACACCTTC.

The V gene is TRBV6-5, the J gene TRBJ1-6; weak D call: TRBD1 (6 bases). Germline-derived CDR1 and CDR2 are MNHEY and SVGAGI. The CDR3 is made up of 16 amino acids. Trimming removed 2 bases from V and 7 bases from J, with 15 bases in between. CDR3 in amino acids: CASSYEGGRANSPLHF. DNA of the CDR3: TGTGCCAGCAGTTACGAGGGGGGGCGAGCAAATTCACCCCTCCACTTT.

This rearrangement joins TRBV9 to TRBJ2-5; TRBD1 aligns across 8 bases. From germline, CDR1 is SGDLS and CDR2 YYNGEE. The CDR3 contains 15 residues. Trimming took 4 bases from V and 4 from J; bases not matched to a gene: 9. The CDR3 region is CASSPQTGVSETQYF. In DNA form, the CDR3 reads TGTGCCAGCAGCCCACAGACAGGGGTATCAGAGACCCAGTACTTC. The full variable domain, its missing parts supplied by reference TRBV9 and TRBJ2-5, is DSGVTQTPKHLITATGQRVTLRCSPRSGDLSVYWYQQSLDQGLQFLIQYYNGEERAKGNILERFSAQQFPDLHSELNLSSLELGDSALYFCASSPQTGVSETQYFGPGTRLLVL.

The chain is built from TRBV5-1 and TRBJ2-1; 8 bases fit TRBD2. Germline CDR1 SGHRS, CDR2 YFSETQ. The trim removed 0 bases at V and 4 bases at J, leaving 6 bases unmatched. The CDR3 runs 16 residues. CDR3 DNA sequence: TGCGCCAGCAGCTTGGGCCCACTAGCGGAATACAATGAGCAGTTCTTC. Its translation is CASSLGPLAEYNEQFF. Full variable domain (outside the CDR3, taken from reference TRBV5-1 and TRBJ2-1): KAGVTQTPRYLIKTRGQQVTLSCSPISGHRSVSWYQQTPGQGLQFLFEYFSETQRNKGNFPGRFSGRQFSNSRSEMNVSTLELGDSALYLCASSLGPLAEYNEQFFGPGTRLTVL.

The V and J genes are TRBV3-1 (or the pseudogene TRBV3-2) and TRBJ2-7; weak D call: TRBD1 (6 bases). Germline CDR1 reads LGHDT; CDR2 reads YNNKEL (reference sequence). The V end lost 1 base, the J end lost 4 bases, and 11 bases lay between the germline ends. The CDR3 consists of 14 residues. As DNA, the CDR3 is TGTGCCAGCAGCCAAGGGCAGGGGAAATACGAGCAGTACTTC. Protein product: CASSQGQGKYEQYF.

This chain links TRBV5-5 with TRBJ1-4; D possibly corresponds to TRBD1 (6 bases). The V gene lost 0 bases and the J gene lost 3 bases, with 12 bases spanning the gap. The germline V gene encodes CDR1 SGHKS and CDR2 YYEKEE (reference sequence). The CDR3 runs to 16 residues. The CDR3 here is CASSLVLTGPNEKLFF. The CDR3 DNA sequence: TGTGCCAGCAGCTTGGTGTTAACAGGGCCTAATGAAAAACTGTTTTTT.

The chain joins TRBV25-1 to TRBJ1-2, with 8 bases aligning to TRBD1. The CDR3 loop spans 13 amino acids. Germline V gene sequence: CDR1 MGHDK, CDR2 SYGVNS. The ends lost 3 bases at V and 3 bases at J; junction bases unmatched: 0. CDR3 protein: CASSEDRDYGYTF. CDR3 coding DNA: TGTGCCAGCAGTGAGGACAGGGACTATGGCTACACCTTC.

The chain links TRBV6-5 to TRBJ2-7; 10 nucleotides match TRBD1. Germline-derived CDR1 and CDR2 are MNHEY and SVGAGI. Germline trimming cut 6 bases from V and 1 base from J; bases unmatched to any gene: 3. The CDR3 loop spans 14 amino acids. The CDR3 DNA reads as TGTGCCAGCAGGGGACAGGGGACATCCTACGAGCAGTACTTC. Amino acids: CASRGQGTSYEQYF.

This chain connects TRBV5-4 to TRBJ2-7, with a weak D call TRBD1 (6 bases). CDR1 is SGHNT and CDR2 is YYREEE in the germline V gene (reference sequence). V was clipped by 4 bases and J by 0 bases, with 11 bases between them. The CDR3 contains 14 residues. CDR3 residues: CASSDRKSSYEQYF. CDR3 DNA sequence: TGTGCCAGCAGCGACAGGAAAAGCTCCTACGAGCAGTACTTC.

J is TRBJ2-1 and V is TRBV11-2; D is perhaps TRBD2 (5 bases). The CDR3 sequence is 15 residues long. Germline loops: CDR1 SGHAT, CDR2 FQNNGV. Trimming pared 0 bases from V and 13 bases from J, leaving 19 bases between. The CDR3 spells CASSLDEATKGHQFF. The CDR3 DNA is TGTGCCAGCAGCTTAGATGAAGCGACTAAAGGCCATCAGTTCTTC.

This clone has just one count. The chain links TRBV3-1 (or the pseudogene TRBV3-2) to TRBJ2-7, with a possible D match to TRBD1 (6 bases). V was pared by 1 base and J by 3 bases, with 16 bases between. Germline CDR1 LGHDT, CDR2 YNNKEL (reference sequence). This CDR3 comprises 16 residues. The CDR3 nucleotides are TGTGCCAGCAGCCAAGCGCCTAGGACAGACGTCTACGAGCAGTACTTC. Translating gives CASSQAPRTDVYEQYF.

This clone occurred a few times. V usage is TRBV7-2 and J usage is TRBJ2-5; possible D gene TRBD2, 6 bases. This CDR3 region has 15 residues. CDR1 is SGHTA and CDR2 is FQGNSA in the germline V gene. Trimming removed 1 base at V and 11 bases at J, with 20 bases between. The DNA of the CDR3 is TGTGCCAGCAGCTTAGAAGTACGGGACTGGGGGTTTCAGTACTTC. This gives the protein CASSLEVRDWGFQYF.

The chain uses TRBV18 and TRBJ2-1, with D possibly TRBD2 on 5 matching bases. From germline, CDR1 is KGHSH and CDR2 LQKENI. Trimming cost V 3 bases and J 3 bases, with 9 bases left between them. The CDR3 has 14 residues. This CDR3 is CASSPSGYYNEQFF. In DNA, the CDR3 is TGTGCCAGCTCACCCAGCGGATACTACAATGAGCAGTTCTTC.

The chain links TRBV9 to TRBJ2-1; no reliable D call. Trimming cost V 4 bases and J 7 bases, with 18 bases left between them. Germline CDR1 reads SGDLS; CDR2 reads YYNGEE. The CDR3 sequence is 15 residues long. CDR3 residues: CASSPRATFGNEQFF. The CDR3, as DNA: TGTGCCAGCAGCCCCAGAGCGACCTTTGGGAATGAGCAGTTCTTC.

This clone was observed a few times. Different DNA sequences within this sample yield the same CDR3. The CDR3 protein is CASSQGGDSPLHF. The CDR3 region has the DNA TGTGCCAGCAGCCAAGGCGGAGATTCACCCCTCCACTTT. The V gene is TRBV4-2, the J gene TRBJ1-6; no definite D call. V dropped 1 base and J dropped 8 bases, with 6 bases sitting between them. This CDR3 spans 13 amino acids. Germline assignment: CDR1 LGHNA and CDR2 YNFKEQ.

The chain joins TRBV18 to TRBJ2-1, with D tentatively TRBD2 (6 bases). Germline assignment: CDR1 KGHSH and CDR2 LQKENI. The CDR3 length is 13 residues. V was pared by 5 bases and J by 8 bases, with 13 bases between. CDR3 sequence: CASSSGAGDEQFF. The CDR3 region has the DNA TGTGCCAGCTCATCAGGAGCGGGCGATGAGCAGTTCTTC.

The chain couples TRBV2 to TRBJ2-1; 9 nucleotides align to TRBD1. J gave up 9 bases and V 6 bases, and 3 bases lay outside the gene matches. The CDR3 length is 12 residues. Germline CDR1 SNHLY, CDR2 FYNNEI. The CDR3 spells CASRDRGGEQFF. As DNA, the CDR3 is TGTGCCAGCAGGGACAGGGGAGGTGAGCAGTTCTTC.

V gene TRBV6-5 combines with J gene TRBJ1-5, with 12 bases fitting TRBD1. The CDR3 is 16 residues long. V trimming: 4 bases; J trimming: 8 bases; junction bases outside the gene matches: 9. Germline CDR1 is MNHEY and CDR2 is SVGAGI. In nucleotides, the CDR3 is TGTGCCAGCAGTTCCACGGGACAGGGGGCGGTCAAGCCCCAGCATTTT. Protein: CASSSTGQGAVKPQHF.